Below are 5 T cell receptor beta chains sequenced from a single sample in a study of blood T cell repertoires in COVID-19. The table came from immunoSEQ multiplex PCR; TCRdb's copy has only in-frame clones and leaves some out. The data show more than 350,000 clones, with roughly 90% seen just once and 3% held by the top ten. Material for sequencing was peripheral blood. The origin of the receptors is a woman aged 30 to 39 with COVID-19, enrolled during active disease.

This chain joins TRBV10-3 and TRBJ1-5, with D unresolved. Germline assignment: CDR1 ENHRY and CDR2 SYGVKD. V shed 8 bases and J shed 6 bases, with 8 bases lying between them. The CDR3 is made up of 11 amino acids. The CDR3 loop reads CAIGGGQPQHF. CDR3 sequence (DNA): TGTGCCATCGGTGGAGGTCAGCCCCAGCATTTT.

V usage is TRBV6-5 and J usage is TRBJ2-1; D perhaps matches TRBD1 (6 bases). V was shortened by 6 bases and J by 8 bases, with 14 bases between the two germline ends. The CDR3 sequence is 13 residues long. CDR1 and CDR2 (germline): MNHEY, SVGAGI. CDR3 nucleotide sequence: TGTGCCAGCAGGGAGACAGGTCCCCATGAGCAGTTCTTC. Protein: CASRETGPHEQFF.

This chain links TRBV5-6 with TRBJ2-1; the match to TRBD2 covers 14 bases. V dropped 3 bases and J dropped 4; count of bases not matched to a gene: 3. CDR3 size: 16 residues. Germline V gene data show CDR1 as SGHDT and CDR2 as YYEEEE. CDR3: CASSYRLAGGYNEQFF. The CDR3 DNA is TGTGCCAGCAGCTACCGACTAGCGGGGGGGTACAATGAGCAGTTCTTC. The variable domain in full, with the rest retrieved from reference TRBV5-6 and TRBJ2-1, is DAGVTQSPTHLIKTRGQQVTLRCSPKSGHDTVSWYQQALGQGPQFIFQYYEEEERQRGNFPDRFSGHQFPNYSSELNVNALLLGDSALYLCASSYRLAGGYNEQFFGPGTRLTVL.

V usage is TRBV7-2 and J usage is TRBJ2-3, with 12 positions matching TRBD2. The CDR3 runs 17 residues. V shed 1 base, J shed 2 bases, and the junction held 4 bases outside the gene matches. Germline CDR1 SGHTA, CDR2 FQGNSA. CDR3 nucleotides: TGTGCCAGCAGCTTAGAACTAGCGGGGGGACCCACAGATACGCAGTATTTT. Residues: CASSLELAGGPTDTQYF.

V is TRBV13 and J is TRBJ1-2; D may be TRBD1 (5 bases). Trimming removed 8 bases from V and 5 bases from J, with 15 bases in between. Germline CDR1 is PRHDT and CDR2 is FYEKMQ (reference sequence). The CDR3 length is 13 residues. The DNA of the CDR3 is TGTGCCAGCTCAGGGAGGGATACATATGGCTACACCTTC. Its protein product is CASSGRDTYGYTF.